One TCR beta chain is described in this entry. What it recognizes is unknown. The sample comes from a study of radiation and T cells in renal cell carcinoma. Study findings and constraints: Pretreatment tumor biopsies were lacking, so baseline clonotypes are unknown.

The CDR3 consists of 13 residues. V shed 0 bases and J shed 7 bases, with 8 bases lying between them. Germline-derived CDR1 and CDR2 are SGDLS and YYNGEE. Regarding time point: baseline pretreatment blood. The treatment was: 15 Gy SBRT to primary tumor, nephrectomy 4 weeks later. The tumor was a clear cell renal cell carcinoma. Assay: immunoSEQ multiplex PCR; the TCRdb copy retains only in-frame clones and omits some. The data show approximately 150,000 clones, around 89% seen once. The chain recombines TRBV9 with TRBJ2-1; TRBD1 is a possible D gene (5 bases). The sample here was blood, taken from a patient whose treatment included radiotherapy and nephrectomy. The sequence was obtained from a woman between 65 and 79 years old with renal cell carcinoma. CDR3 region: CASSVAQGNEQFF. In DNA form, the CDR3 reads TGTGCCAGCAGCGTAGCTCAGGGAAATGAGCAGTTCTTC.